This is a list of T cell receptor beta chains from one sample in a study of blood T cells in healthy people across ages. Each CDR3 protein is one row after TCRdb ran MiXCR on the 5' RACE reads. The table has some 940,000 distinct CDR3 sequences, around 29% seen once. These data also featured in a second study, about T cells of mothers and their children.

Sequences were obtained from blood. These receptors were collected from a woman aged 40-49 years in good health. The conserved cysteine and the conserved F or W are not part of the CDR3 here.

CDR3aa | j_gene | v_gene
ASSINSEATYEQY | TRBJ2-7 | TRBV6-5
ASSPDNLGTYEAF | TRBJ1-1 | TRBV7-2
ASSSLDRLLSYNEQF | TRBJ2-1 | TRBV5-5
ASSFYEPNEQF | TRBJ2-1 | TRBV7-9
ASSPQGGDEQY | TRBJ2-7 | TRBV9
ATIPGTSYNEQY | TRBJ2-4 | TRBV12-3/TRBV12-4
ASSLDGTGKIYGYT | TRBJ1-2 | TRBV7-2
AWRSAGAHTQY | TRBJ2-3 | TRBV30
ASSVGGGGGIETQY | - | TRBV9
ASSTPPASSTNEKLF | TRBJ1-4 | TRBV5-1
ASSPQGSTGELF | TRBJ2-2 | TRBV7-3
ASSPGGRWETQY | TRBJ2-5 | TRBV2